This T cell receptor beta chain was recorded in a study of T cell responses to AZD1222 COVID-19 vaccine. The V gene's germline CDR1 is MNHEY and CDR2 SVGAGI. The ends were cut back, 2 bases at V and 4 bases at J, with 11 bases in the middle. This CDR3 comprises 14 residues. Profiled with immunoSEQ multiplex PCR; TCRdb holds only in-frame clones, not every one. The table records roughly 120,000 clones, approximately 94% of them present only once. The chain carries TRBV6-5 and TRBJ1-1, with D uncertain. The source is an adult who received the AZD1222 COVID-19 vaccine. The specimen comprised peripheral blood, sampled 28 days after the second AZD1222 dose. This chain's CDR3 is CASSYPGEVTEAFF. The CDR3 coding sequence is TGTGCCAGCAGTTACCCTGGGGAGGTCACTGAAGCTTTCTTT.